These 29 T cell receptor beta chains were all obtained from the same sample, sequenced in a study of blood T cells in healthy people across ages. Combining a sample-barcoded 5' primer with a J-beta primer mix, a second PCR ran for about 6 to 12 cycles. From the 5' RACE reads, TCRdb called clonotypes with MiXCR, one entry per CDR3 protein. Here the sample spans more than 1.4 million distinct CDR3 sequences, 35% to 45% being singletons. The sample was blood. Receptors originate from a woman between 18 and 29 years old in good health.

In DNA form, the CDR3 reads TGCAGTGCTAGCCGACAGGGAGGGGCCACTGAAGCTTTCTTT. This codes for CSASRQGGATEAFF. The genes are TRBV20-1 and TRBJ1-1, with TRBD1 matching 7 bases. The ends lost 3 bases at V and 4 bases at J; junction bases unmatched: 8. The CDR3 consists of 14 residues. In germline, CDR1 is DFQATT, CDR2 SNEGSKA (reference sequence).

Many counts were recorded for this clonotype. The chain has TRBV28 and TRBJ2-1; 12 positions match TRBD1. Germline V gene data show CDR1 as MDHEN and CDR2 as SYDVKM. V lost 5 bases, J lost 8 bases, and 10 bases stayed unmatched. CDR3 size: 16 residues. The CDR3 coding sequence is TGTGCCAGCAGTACAACTGGGACAGGGGGCATCGATGAGCAGTTCTTC. Its translation is CASSTTGTGGIDEQFF.

The V and J genes are TRBV6-5 and TRBJ1-2; possibly TRBD1 for D (6 bases). In germline, CDR1 is MNHEY, CDR2 SVGAGI. The CDR3 spans 14 residues. V was clipped by 3 bases and J by 2 bases, with 10 bases between them. The CDR3: CASSYKGTNYGYTF. The DNA for the CDR3 is TGTGCCAGCAGTTATAAGGGGACAAACTATGGCTACACCTTC.

The chain combines TRBV20-1 with TRBJ1-2; D perhaps matches TRBD1 (5 bases). In germline, CDR1 is DFQATT, CDR2 SNEGSKA (reference sequence). The CDR3 spans 13 residues. With 1 base removed from V and 4 bases from J, the gap between germline ends came to 10 bases. The CDR3 coding sequence is TGCAGTGCTAGAGGGGGGAACACCTATGGCTACACCTTC. Amino acid sequence: CSARGGNTYGYTF.

The table lists this clonotype with a few counts. The V and J genes are TRBV20-1 and TRBJ1-6, with a possible D match to TRBD1 (5 bases). CDR3 length equals 14 residues. Trimming removed 0 bases at V and 7 bases at J, with 10 bases between. The germline gives CDR1 DFQATT, CDR2 SNEGSKA (reference sequence). The CDR3 DNA reads TGCAGTGCTAGAGACCAGGGCGTCAATTCACCCCTCCACTTT. Translating it yields CSARDQGVNSPLHF.

This clonotype has a handful of counts. The chain is built from TRBV7-2 and TRBJ2-2; D is unclear. There are 10 residues in the CDR3. Trimming took 10 bases from V and 6 from J, leaving 6 bases between them. Germline V gene sequence: CDR1 SGHTA, CDR2 FQGNSA. This CDR3 is CAIRAGELFF. The CDR3 bases are TGTGCCATCCGTGCCGGGGAGCTGTTTTTT.

V is TRBV30 and J is TRBJ1-2; no reliable D call. V was trimmed by 3 bases and J by 8 bases, leaving 10 bases between them. The CDR3 loop spans 11 amino acids. The germline CDR1 and CDR2 sequences are GTSNPN and SVGIG (reference sequence). The CDR3 here is CAWRAYPGYTF. CDR3 coding DNA: TGTGCCTGGAGGGCCTATCCGGGCTACACCTTC.

This clonotype was found once. V gene TRBV19 combines with J gene TRBJ1-1; D not resolved. CDR3 length equals 11 residues. V lost 3 bases to trimming and J lost 6 bases, with 5 bases between them. Germline V gene lookup returns CDR1 LNHDA and CDR2 SQIVND (reference sequence). CDR3 region: CASSIRAEAFF. The CDR3 DNA follows: TGTGCCAGTAGTATTAGAGCTGAAGCTTTCTTT.

This clonotype has more than one count but fewer than ten. The gene calls are TRBV12-5 and TRBJ2-1, with D perhaps matching TRBD2 (5 bases). Trimming removed 7 bases from V and 0 bases from J, with 22 bases in between. CDR1 and CDR2 from the germline V gene are LGHNT and FRNRAP. CDR3 length: 18 residues. This CDR3 is CASARGPPKGSSYNEQFF. For the CDR3, the DNA is TGTGCTAGTGCTCGAGGCCCTCCAAAAGGGAGCTCCTACAATGAGCAGTTCTTC.

The V and J genes are TRBV20-1 and TRBJ2-5; TRBD2 agrees at 7 bases. Germline lookup yields CDR1 DFQATT and CDR2 SNEGSKA (reference sequence). There are 14 residues in the CDR3. Losses at the gene ends were 2 bases for V and 3 bases for J; bases not matched to a gene: 6. For the CDR3, the DNA is TGCAGTGCTAGAACACCGACTAGCAAAGAGACCCAGTACTTC. This translates into CSARTPTSKETQYF.

The sample holds a few counts of this clonotype. The chain couples TRBV7-3 to TRBJ1-1; D is uncertain. CDR1 is SGHTA, CDR2 FQGTGA, per germline. This CDR3 comprises 15 residues. Trimming pared 2 bases from V and 3 bases from J, leaving 13 bases between. CDR3 residues: CASSLDGRIYTEAFF. Here the CDR3 DNA reads TGTGCCAGCAGCTTAGACGGCAGGATATACACTGAAGCTTTCTTT.

The sample holds a few counts of this clonotype. The V and J genes are TRBV4-2 and TRBJ2-7, with D hard to call. The CDR3 sequence is 15 residues long. CDR1 and CDR2 (germline): LGHNA, YNFKEQ. The V end was cut by 4 bases, the J end by 3 bases, with 16 bases between. The CDR3 here is CASSRVVGVSYEQYF. CDR3 sequence (DNA): TGTGCCAGCAGCCGGGTGGTGGGCGTAAGCTACGAGCAGTACTTC.

This clonotype was seen a few times. The chain joins TRBV28 to TRBJ2-6; D may be TRBD2 (5 bases). V was cut by 7 bases and J by 0 bases, with 13 bases left in between. Germline lookup yields CDR1 MDHEN and CDR2 SYDVKM. The CDR3 totals 16 residues. This CDR3 reads CASTSEGISGANVLTF. As DNA, the CDR3 is TGTGCCAGCACCTCAGAGGGTATCTCTGGGGCCAACGTCCTGACTTTC.

V and J are TRBV18 and TRBJ2-7, with a possible D match to TRBD1 (6 bases). V was cut by 2 bases and J by 2 bases, with 13 bases left in between. Germline V gene sequence: CDR1 KGHSH, CDR2 LQKENI. The CDR3 has 15 amino acids. CDR3 nucleotide sequence: TGTGCCAGCTCACCAACTTGGGGGCCTACCTACGAGCAGTACTTC. Translation gives CASSPTWGPTYEQYF.

The rearrangement joins TRBV11-2 to TRBJ2-4, with 7 bases aligning to TRBD2. The assigned J gene may be wrong: the sequence end matches TRBJ2-7 better. Per the germline V gene, CDR1 is SGHAT and CDR2 is FQNNGV. The CDR3 sequence is 14 residues long. This CDR3 is CASSLGGTIHEQYF. CDR3 bases: TGTGCCAGCAGCTTGGGGGGGACTATTCACGAGCAGTACTTC.

V and J are TRBV15 and TRBJ2-5, with TRBD1 as a possible D gene (6 bases). Germline lookup yields CDR1 LNHNV and CDR2 YYDKDF (reference sequence). This CDR3 has 15 amino acids. V was shortened by 4 bases and J by 3 bases, with 15 bases between the two germline ends. The CDR3 DNA follows: TGTGCCACCAGCATTATTCCCAGGGGCGAAGAGACCCAGTACTTC. This codes for CATSIIPRGEETQYF.

The genes are TRBV6-1 and TRBJ2-1; TRBD2 might be the D (6 bases). This CDR3 contains 13 residues. Germline lookup yields CDR1 MNHNS and CDR2 SASEGT. Trimming shortened V by 6 bases and J by 11 bases, and 17 bases separated the two germline ends. CDR3 DNA: TGTGCCAGCAGCGCGGGGCATGGAGGTAAGCAGTTCTTC. The encoded protein is CASSAGHGGKQFF.

The V gene is TRBV9, the J gene TRBJ2-7; unclear D gene. Trimming shortened V by 3 bases and J by 3 bases, and 13 bases separated the two germline ends. CDR3 size: 14 residues. Germline CDR1 and CDR2: SGDLS and YYNGEE. The CDR3 protein is CASSAGPLNYEQYF. The CDR3 bases are TGTGCCAGCAGCGCCGGACCCCTGAACTACGAGCAGTACTTC.

The chain uses TRBV12-5 and TRBJ2-1; TRBD2 matches at 13 bases. The ends lost 4 bases at V and 5 bases at J; junction bases unmatched: 11. Germline V gene lookup returns CDR1 LGHNT and CDR2 FRNRAP. CDR3 length: 18 residues. The CDR3 DNA follows: TGTGCTAGTGGTTCTCCCCCACTAGCGGGAGGGTACCACAATGAGCAGTTCTTC. Residues: CASGSPPLAGGYHNEQFF.

This clonotype was counted a few times. The chain is built from TRBV6-4 and TRBJ2-5; D perhaps matches TRBD2 (5 bases). V lost 4 bases and J lost 3, with 9 bases in between. CDR1 and CDR2 (germline): MRHNA, SNTAGT. CDR3 size: 13 residues. The CDR3 loop is CASSVTSKETQYF. DNA for the CDR3: TGTGCCAGCAGTGTAACTAGTAAAGAGACCCAGTACTTC.

The chain combines TRBV5-5 with TRBJ2-3, with 14 nucleotides matching TRBD2. The CDR3 has 19 amino acids. The germline V gene encodes CDR1 SGHKS and CDR2 YYEKEE (reference sequence). V gave up 4 bases and J gave up 4 bases; unmatched junction bases: 14. As DNA, the CDR3 is TGTGCCAGCAGCGGACTAGCGGGAGGAACCCAAGAGGACGCAGATACGCAGTATTTT. Encoded protein: CASSGLAGGTQEDADTQYF. Variable domain in full (rest from reference TRBV5-5 and TRBJ2-3): DAGVTQSPTHLIKTRGQQVTLRCSPISGHKSVSWYQQVLGQGPQFIFQYYEKEERGRGNFPDRFSARQFPNYSSELNVNALLLGDSALYLCASSGLAGGTQEDADTQYFGPGTRLTVL.

This rearrangement joins TRBV6-6 to TRBJ2-5, with 7 bases identical to TRBD1. The J call could be wrong; TRBJ2-7 is a better fit for the DNA end. Per the germline V gene, CDR1 is MNHNY and CDR2 is SVGAGI (reference sequence). CDR3 length equals 14 residues. CDR3 DNA: TGTGCCAGCAGCCGCGGACAGGACACCCACGAGCAGTACTTC. Its translation: CASSRGQDTHEQYF.

The chain employs TRBV4-1 and TRBJ2-4; D possibly corresponds to TRBD1 (7 bases). Trimming took off 3 bases at V and 13 bases at J, with 22 bases between the two ends. This CDR3 is built from 15 residues. Germline lookup yields CDR1 MGHRA and CDR2 YSYEKL. CDR3 DNA: TGCGCCAGCAGCCATATATTATCAGGGGGGCATGAGCAGTACTTC. Its protein is CASSHILSGGHEQYF.

This clonotype was seen a few times. The J gene is TRBJ1-4, the V gene TRBV28, with D perhaps TRBD1 (6 bases). The CDR3 is 16 residues long. From germline, CDR1 is MDHEN and CDR2 SYDVKM. V lost 4 bases and J 5 bases, leaving 17 bases between the germline ends. Written as DNA, the CDR3 is TGTGCCAGCAGTTCGTTCCAGGGGACGGGAAATGAAAAACTGTTTTTT. This sequence encodes CASSSFQGTGNEKLFF.

This clonotype has more than one count but fewer than ten. The chain is built from TRBV7-2 and TRBJ1-2, with D unresolved. This CDR3 comprises 11 residues. Germline V lookup: CDR1 SGHTA, CDR2 FQGNSA. Trimming took off 4 bases at V and 8 bases at J, with 8 bases between the two ends. The CDR3 sequence is CASSWQRGYTF. In nucleotides, the CDR3 is TGTGCCAGCAGCTGGCAGAGGGGCTACACCTTC.

The V call is TRBV20-1, the J call TRBJ2-1; 9 bases fit TRBD2. V lost 5 bases, J lost 1 base, and 9 bases stayed unmatched. This CDR3 region has 16 residues. Germline CDR1 is DFQATT and CDR2 is SNEGSKA (reference sequence). The CDR3 sequence is CSAPPVAGVSYNEQFF. The CDR3 DNA follows: TGCAGTGCTCCGCCGGTAGCGGGAGTTTCCTACAATGAGCAGTTCTTC.

J is TRBJ1-1 and V is TRBV7-9, with D unresolved. In germline, CDR1 is SEHNR, CDR2 FQNEAQ (reference sequence). CDR3 length: 13 amino acids. Trimming left V 1 base short and J 8 bases short, with 11 bases between. The CDR3 region is CASSLGPAAEAFF. The CDR3 DNA reads as TGTGCCAGCAGCTTAGGGCCCGCGGCGGAAGCTTTCTTT.

The chain links TRBV5-1 to TRBJ1-1; 7 bases fit TRBD1. CDR1 SGHRS and CDR2 YFSETQ come from the germline V gene. The junction had 5 bases not matched to a gene; V was cut back by 4 bases and J by 2 bases. The CDR3 extends over 14 amino acids. CDR3 loop: CASSPDRINTEAFF. In nucleotides, the CDR3 is TGCGCCAGCAGCCCGGACAGGATTAACACTGAAGCTTTCTTT.

The chain recombines TRBV12-3 or TRBV12-4 with TRBJ2-3; 8 nucleotides match TRBD2. The CDR3 length is 15 residues. With V trimmed by 7 bases and J by 0 bases, 6 bases remained unmatched. CDR3 residues: CASILSGESTDTQYF. As DNA, the CDR3 is TGTGCCAGCATACTTAGCGGGGAGAGCACAGATACGCAGTATTTT.